Listed below are T cell receptor beta chains from one sample, sequenced in a study of shared clonotypes between healthy human individuals. Method: immunoSEQ multiplex PCR; TCRdb's copy keeps in-frame clones and lacks some. In the table there are more than 1,200,000 clones, about 98.5% of which are singletons. The sequenced sample consisted of naive CD4+ T cells sorted from blood. These receptors were collected from a man younger than 45 in good health. Each CDR3 is given without its conserved first and last residue.

v_gene,j_gene,CDR3aa
TRBV5-1,TRBJ2-5,ASSGGQGTSAQY
TRBV2,TRBJ2-1,ASLSGGGSSYNEQF
TRBV7-9,TRBJ2-5,ASSLATGFGETQY
TRBV2,TRBJ1-4,ASSPWGDEKLF
TRBV18,TRBJ1-4,ASSVDRDQTYYEKLF
TRBV29-1,TRBJ2-1,SVGRDRGLSEQF
TRBV18,TRBJ2-1,ASSLSQSSYNEQF
TRBV11-2,TRBJ2-7,ASLVDRSSYEQY
TRBV28,TRBJ2-3,ASSFYRFRDTDTQY
TRBV25-1,TRBJ2-6,ASSSSGANVLT
TRBV7-6,TRBJ2-3,ASSTRGDSTDTQY
TRBV9,TRBJ2-7,ASSVEEQTYEQY
TRBV6-5,TRBJ2-7,ASSSQLGGSYEQY
TRBV5-1,TRBJ1-1,ASRPSTGVGAEAF
TRBV5-1,TRBJ2-5,ASSLWEDLGEAQY
TRBV28,TRBJ2-3,ASSLWRESTDTQY
TRBV5-1,TRBJ2-3,ASTKDRAGDTQY
TRBV5-8,TRBJ1-1,ASSLDQGSNTEAF
TRBV5-1,TRBJ1-1,ASSLRVDTEAF
TRBV5-6,TRBJ2-7,ASSFTGGSYEQY
TRBV6-5,TRBJ2-1,ASSYPGADHYNEQF
TRBV10-3,TRBJ2-7,AIKLAGVEEQY
TRBV5-4,TRBJ1-1,ASSFLTTLMNTEAF
TRBV29-1,TRBJ2-3,SLRVGVTDTQY
TRBV4-2,TRBJ1-1,ASSRGRRLNTEAF
TRBV30,TRBJ2-7,AWDRTVLNEQY
TRBV6-1,TRBJ1-1,ASSEYGDTEAF
TRBV19,TRBJ1-2,ASSIADTGANYGYT